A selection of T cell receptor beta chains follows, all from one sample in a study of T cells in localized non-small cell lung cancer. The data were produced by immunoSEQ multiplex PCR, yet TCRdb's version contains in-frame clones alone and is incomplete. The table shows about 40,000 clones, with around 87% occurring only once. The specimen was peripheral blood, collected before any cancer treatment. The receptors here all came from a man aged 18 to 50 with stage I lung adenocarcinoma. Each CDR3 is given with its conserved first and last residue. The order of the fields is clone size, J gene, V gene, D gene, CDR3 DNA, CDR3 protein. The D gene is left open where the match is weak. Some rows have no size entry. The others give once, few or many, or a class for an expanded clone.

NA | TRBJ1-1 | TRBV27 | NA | TGTGCCAGCAGTTTCCAGGGAACTGAAGCTTTCTTT | CASSFQGTEAFF
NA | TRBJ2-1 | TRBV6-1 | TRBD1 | TGTGCCAGCAGTATGACAGGGAGCTCCTACAATGAGCAGTTCTTC | CASSMTGSSYNEQFF
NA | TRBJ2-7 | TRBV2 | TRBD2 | TGTGCCAGCAGGTCCTTCCTGGGACTAGCTTCCGGCGGGCAGTACTTC | CASRSFLGLASGGQYF
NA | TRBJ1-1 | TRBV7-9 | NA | TGTGCCAGCAGCTCTGGGACCCGGCCGGCTGAAGCTTTCTTT | CASSSGTRPAEAFF
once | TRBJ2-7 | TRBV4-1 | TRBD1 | TGCGCCAGCAGCCAAGAAAGGGACAGTTCCTACGAGCAGTACTTC | CASSQERDSSYEQYF
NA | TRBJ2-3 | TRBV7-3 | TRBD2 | TGTGCCAGCAGCGCCTTGACTAGCGGGGGATCTAGCACAGATACGCAGTATTTT | CASSALTSGGSSTDTQYF
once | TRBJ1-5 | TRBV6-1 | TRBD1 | TGTGCCAGTACTGGACAGGGGGGCAATCAGCCCCAGCATTTT | CASTGQGGNQPQHF
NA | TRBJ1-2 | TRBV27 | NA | TGTGCCAGCAGTTTATCGGGCAGGGGAAGTTCGAGTGGCTACACCTTC | CASSLSGRGSSSGYTF
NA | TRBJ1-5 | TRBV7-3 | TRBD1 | TGTGCCAGCAGCTTAGACACAGGGGGCAGAGGCAATCAGCCCCAGCATTTT | CASSLDTGGRGNQPQHF
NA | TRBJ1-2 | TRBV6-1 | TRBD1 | TGTGCCAGCAGTGACGTTCAACCGGGACAGACCTATGGCTACACCTTC | CASSDVQPGQTYGYTF
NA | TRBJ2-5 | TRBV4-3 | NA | TGCGCCAGCAGCCAGTCAACGGGGGCCGGCAGGGAGACCCAGTACTTC | CASSQSTGAGRETQYF
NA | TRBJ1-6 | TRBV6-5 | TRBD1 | TGTGCCAGCAGACGACTTGACAGGGACAGTTCACCCCTCCACTTT | CASRRLDRDSSPLHF
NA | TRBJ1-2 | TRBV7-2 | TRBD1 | TGTGCCAGCAGTTGGACAGGGCACTATGGCTACACCTTC | CASSWTGHYGYTF
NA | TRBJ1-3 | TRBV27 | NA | TGTGCCAGCAGTTCAAGGGGCTCTGGAAACACCATATATTTT | CASSSRGSGNTIYF
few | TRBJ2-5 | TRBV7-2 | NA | TGTGCCAGCACCCAATGGGGGCCAGCACAGTACTTC | CASTQWGPAQYF
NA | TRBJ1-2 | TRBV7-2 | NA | TGTGCCAGCAGTTCGGACAGCACCTACTACACCTTC | CASSSDSTYYTF
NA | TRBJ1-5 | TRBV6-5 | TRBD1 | TGTGCCAGCAGCAGTACAGGGGGGAATCAGCCCCAGCATTTT | CASSSTGGNQPQHF
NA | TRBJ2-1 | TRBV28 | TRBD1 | TGTGCCAGCACTAGGGACAGGGGGCAATTCAATGAGCAGTTCTTC | CASTRDRGQFNEQFF
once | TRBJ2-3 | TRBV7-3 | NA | TGTGCCAGCAGCTTCGGGCCTAGCACAGATACGCAGTATTTT | CASSFGPSTDTQYF
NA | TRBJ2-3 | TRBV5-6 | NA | TGTGCCAGCAGCTCCATCAGGGGGGGTGAAGATACGCAGTATTTT | CASSSIRGGEDTQYF
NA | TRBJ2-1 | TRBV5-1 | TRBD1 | TGCGCCAGCAGTAGCACAGGGGACAATGAGCAGTTCTTC | CASSSTGDNEQFF
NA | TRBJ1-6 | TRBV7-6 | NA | TGTGCCAGCAGCTTCGTCCTGGCCTCCGGTAATTCACCCCTCCACTTT | CASSFVLASGNSPLHF
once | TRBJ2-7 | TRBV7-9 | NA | TGTGCCAGCAGCTTGGCACTCGACGAGCAGTACTTC | CASSLALDEQYF
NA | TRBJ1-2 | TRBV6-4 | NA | TGTGCCAGCAGTGAGGGGGTAGGTCCTAACTATGGCTACACCTTC | CASSEGVGPNYGYTF
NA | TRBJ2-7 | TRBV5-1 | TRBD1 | TGCGCCAGCAGTTCCGGGACAGGGACCTACGAGCAGTACTTC | CASSSGTGTYEQYF
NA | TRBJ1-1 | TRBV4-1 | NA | TGCGCCAGCACTCTGGGGCTGGGCACTGAAGCTTTCTTT | CASTLGLGTEAFF
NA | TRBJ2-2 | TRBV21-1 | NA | TGTGCCAGCAGCAAAGAGCGGACAGGGACCAACGCGAACACCGGGGAGCTGTTTTTT | CASSKERTGTNANTGELFF
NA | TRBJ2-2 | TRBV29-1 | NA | TGCAGCGTGAGGGGGAAAGGGGAGCTGTTTTTT | CSVRGKGELFF
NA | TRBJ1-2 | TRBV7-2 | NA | TGTGCCAGCAGCCGGGACATCTATGGCTACACCTTC | CASSRDIYGYTF
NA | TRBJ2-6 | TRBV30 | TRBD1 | TGTGCTGGACAAAGGGGGCTAGCTGGGGCCAACGTCCTGACTTTC | CAGQRGLAGANVLTF
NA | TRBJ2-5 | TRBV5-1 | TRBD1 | TGCGCCAGCAGCTACCTTACCGGGACAGCCCAGGGCACGCAAGAGACCCAGTACTTC | CASSYLTGTAQGTQETQYF
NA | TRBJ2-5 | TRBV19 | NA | TGTGCCAGTAGTATTAGGGGGGAGACCCAGTACTTC | CASSIRGETQYF
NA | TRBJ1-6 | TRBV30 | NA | TGTGCCCGCCGGGACACGAGCTCCTATAATTCACCCCTCCACTTT | CARRDTSSYNSPLHF
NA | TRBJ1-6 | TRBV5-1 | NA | TGCGCCAGCAGCTTGGTCCCGGGGTTCCAGGGGTCACCCCTCCACTTT | CASSLVPGFQGSPLHF
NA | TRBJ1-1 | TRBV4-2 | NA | TGTGCCAGCAGCCAGGGGGACCTGAACACTGAAGCTTTCTTT | CASSQGDLNTEAFF
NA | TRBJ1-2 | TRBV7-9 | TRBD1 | TGTGCCAGCAGCCGCACCGGGACAGGGTATGGCTACACCTTC | CASSRTGTGYGYTF
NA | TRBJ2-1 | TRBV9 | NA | TGTGCCAGCAGCCCGAGGGGCTACAATGAGCAGTTCTTC | CASSPRGYNEQFF
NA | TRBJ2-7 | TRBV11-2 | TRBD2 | TGTGCCAGCAGGAAGCGGGGGGGCGTCTACGAGCAGTACTTC | CASRKRGGVYEQYF
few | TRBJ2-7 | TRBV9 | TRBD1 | TGTGCCAGCAGCGCACCGGGACAGGGATCCTACGAGCAGTACTTC | CASSAPGQGSYEQYF
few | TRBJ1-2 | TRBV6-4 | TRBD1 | TGTGCCAGCAGAGACGGGACAGCTGCTGGCTACACCTTC | CASRDGTAAGYTF
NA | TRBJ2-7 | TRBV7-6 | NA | TGTGCCAGCAGCTCGGACACCTCCTACGAGCAGTACTTC | CASSSDTSYEQYF
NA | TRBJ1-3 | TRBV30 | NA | TGTGCCTGGAGTAGACGGACAAGCTTCTCTGGAAACACCATATATTTT | CAWSRRTSFSGNTIYF
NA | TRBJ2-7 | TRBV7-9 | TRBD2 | TGTGCCAGCAGCGCACTTCCGGGACTATCTTCCTACGAGCAGTACTTC | CASSALPGLSSYEQYF
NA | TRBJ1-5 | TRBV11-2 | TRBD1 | TGTGCCAGCAGCTTAGGCGGGGACAGTCAGCCCCAGCATTTT | CASSLGGDSQPQHF
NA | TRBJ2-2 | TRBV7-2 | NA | TGTGCCAGCAGCCCACCGGGACTCCCGAACACCGGGGAGCTGTTTTTT | CASSPPGLPNTGELFF
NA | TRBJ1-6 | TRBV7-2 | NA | TGTGCCAGCAGCTTACCTTTTGGCGCGTCACCCCTCCACTTT | CASSLPFGASPLHF
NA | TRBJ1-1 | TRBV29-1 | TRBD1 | TGCAGCGTCACCACAGGGGGCACTGAAGCTTTCTTT | CSVTTGGTEAFF
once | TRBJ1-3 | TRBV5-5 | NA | TGTGCCAGCAGCCCTGAGAGGGGATCTGGAAACACCATATATTTT | CASSPERGSGNTIYF
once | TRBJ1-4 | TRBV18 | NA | TGTGCCAGCTCACCACGGGGGCAGCCCAATGAAAAACTGTTTTTT | CASSPRGQPNEKLFF
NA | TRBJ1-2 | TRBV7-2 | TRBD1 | TGTGCCAGCAGCTTTGCCGGGACAGAGTATGGCTACACCTTC | CASSFAGTEYGYTF
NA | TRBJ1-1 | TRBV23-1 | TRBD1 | TGCGCCAGCAGTCAGGGCCGGGACAGGGTGGGGGAAGCTTTCTTT | CASSQGRDRVGEAFF
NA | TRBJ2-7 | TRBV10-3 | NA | TGTGCCATCAGTGAGTCTCTTGGGAAGCAGTACTTC | CAISESLGKQYF
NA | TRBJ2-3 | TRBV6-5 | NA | TGTGCCAGCAGCAAAAACCGGGCGGGAGATACGCAGTATTTT | CASSKNRAGDTQYF
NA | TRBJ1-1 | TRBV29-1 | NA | TGCAGCGTTTTTAACCCAACCGGCACTGAAGCTTTCTTT | CSVFNPTGTEAFF
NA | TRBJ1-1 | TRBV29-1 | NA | TGCAGCGTTGCCCTGAGTAGCGGGGCCACTGAAGCTTTCTTT | CSVALSSGATEAFF
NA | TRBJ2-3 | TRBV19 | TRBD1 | TGTGCCAGTAGGGGGACAGGGAGGGCAGATACGCAGTATTTT | CASRGTGRADTQYF